This T cell receptor beta chain was identified in a study of blood T cell repertoires in COVID-19. Sequencing was performed with immunoSEQ multiplex PCR; in TCRdb, only in-frame clones are kept and a portion is missing. This sample has about 160,000 clones; over 70% occur once, and the top ten carry about a tenth. From germline, CDR1 is ENHRY and CDR2 SYGVKD. V lost 8 bases to trimming and J lost 2 bases, with 13 bases between them. The CDR3 has 13 amino acids. In its sample, this clone was seen once. The sample consisted of peripheral blood. The chain combines TRBV10-3 with TRBJ2-7; tentative D call: TRBD1 (5 bases). The source of this sequence is a woman of 80 years or more with active or convalescent COVID-19. The CDR3 DNA is TGTGCCATCCGCGCAGACAGAGCCTACGAGCAGTACTTC. This codes for CAIRADRAYEQYF.